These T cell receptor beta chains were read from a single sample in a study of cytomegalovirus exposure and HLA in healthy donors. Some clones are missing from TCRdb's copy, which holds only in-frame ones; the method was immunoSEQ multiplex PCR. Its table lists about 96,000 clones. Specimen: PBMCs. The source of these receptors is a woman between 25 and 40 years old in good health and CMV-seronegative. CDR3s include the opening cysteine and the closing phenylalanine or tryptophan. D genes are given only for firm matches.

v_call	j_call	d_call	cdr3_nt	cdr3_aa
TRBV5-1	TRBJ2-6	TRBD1	TGCGCCAGCAGCCCCGGACAGGGTAACTCTGGGGCCAACGTCCTGACTTTC	CASSPGQGNSGANVLTF
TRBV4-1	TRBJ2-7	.	TGCGCCAGCAGCCAGGCGTTTCCTAGCTCCTACGAGCAGTACTTC	CASSQAFPSSYEQYF
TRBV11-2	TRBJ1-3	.	TGTGCCAGCAGCCCGGGGAGCTCTGGAAACACCATATATTTT	CASSPGSSGNTIYF
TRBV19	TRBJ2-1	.	TGTGCCAGTAGAGAGGGAGGTATGTTCGATGAGCAGTTCTTC	CASREGGMFDEQFF
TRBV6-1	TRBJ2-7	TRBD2	TGTGCCAGCAGTGAGGTGGGGACTACAAGGGCCTACGAGCAGTACTTC	CASSEVGTTRAYEQYF
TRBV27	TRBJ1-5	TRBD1	TGTGCCAGCAGACCCGGGACAGGTGGTCAGCCCCAGCATTTT	CASRPGTGGQPQHF
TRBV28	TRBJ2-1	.	TGTGCCGAGGCGGTCTTGCAGTTCTTC	CAEAVLQFF
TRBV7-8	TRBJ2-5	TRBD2	TGTGCCAGCAGCTTAACTCGGACTAGCGGGAGAGAGGAGACCCAGTACTTC	CASSLTRTSGREETQYF
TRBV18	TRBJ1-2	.	TGTGCCAGCTCACCACAACTCGCGGGACGGACTAACTATGGCTACACCTTC	CASSPQLAGRTNYGYTF
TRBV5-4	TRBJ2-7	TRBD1	TGTGCCAGCAGCGTTGCCGGGACAGGGTACGAGCAGTACTTC	CASSVAGTGYEQYF
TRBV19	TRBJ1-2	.	TGTGCCAGTAGTAACCATCAGGATGGCTACACCTTC	CASSNHQDGYTF
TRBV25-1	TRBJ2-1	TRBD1	TGTGCCAGCATGGCGTACAGGGGGTCGTCCTACAATGAGCAGTTCTTC	CASMAYRGSSYNEQFF
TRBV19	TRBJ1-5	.	TGTGCCAGTAGTATTTTTGTAACAGGCAATCAGCCCCAGCATTTT	CASSIFVTGNQPQHF
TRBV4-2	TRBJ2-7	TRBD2	TGTGCCAGCAGCCAAGAAGTAGCGGGAGGTACCTACGAGCAGTACTTC	CASSQEVAGGTYEQYF
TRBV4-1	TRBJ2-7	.	TGCGCCAGCAGCCAGACCTCAAGGACTTTTAAGAGCTTC	CASSQTSRTFKSF
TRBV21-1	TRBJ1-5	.	TGTGCCAGCAGCAAAAAAAGAGGGCATCAGCCCCAGCATTTT	CASSKKRGHQPQHF
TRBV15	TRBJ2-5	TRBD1	TGTGCCACCAGCAGGGGTCGGACAGGGGGAGGAGAGACCCAGTACTTC	CATSRGRTGGGETQYF
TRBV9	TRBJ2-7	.	TGTGCCAGCAGCGTAGTGGGGAGTATTCCCCACGAGCAGTACTTC	CASSVVGSIPHEQYF
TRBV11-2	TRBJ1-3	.	TGTGCCAGCAGCTTATCAGGGCTGTCTGGAAACACCATATATTTT	CASSLSGLSGNTIYF
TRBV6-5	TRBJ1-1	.	TGTGCCAGCAGTTTACGGCGGGGTGGGGGAACTGAAGCTTTCTTT	CASSLRRGGGTEAFF
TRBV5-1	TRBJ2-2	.	TGCGCCAGCAGCTTGGCGACTACGGGCACCGGGGAGCTGTTTTTT	CASSLATTGTGELFF
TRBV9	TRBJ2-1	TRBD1	TGTGCCAGCAGCTTCCGGGACAGGGGCGGCGAGCAGTTCTTC	CASSFRDRGGEQFF
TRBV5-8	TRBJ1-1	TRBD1	TGTGCCAGCAGCTCAAATAACAGGGGTGAAGCTTTCTTT	CASSSNNRGEAFF
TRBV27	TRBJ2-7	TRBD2	TGTGCCAGCAGTACCTCGGGACTAGCGGGAACCTACGAGCAGTACTTC	CASSTSGLAGTYEQYF
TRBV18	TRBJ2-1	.	TGTGCCAGCTCACCCGCGGTGAGAAGCAATGAGCAGTTCTTC	CASSPAVRSNEQFF
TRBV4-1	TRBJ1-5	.	TGCGCCAGCAGCCAAGATGGAGTCCAGGGTCAGCCCCAGCATTTT	CASSQDGVQGQPQHF
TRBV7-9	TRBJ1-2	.	TGTGCCAGCAGCCCCCCCGGGAGTGCCTATGGCTACACCTTC	CASSPPGSAYGYTF
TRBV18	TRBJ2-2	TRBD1	TGTGCCAGCTCACCACGCCCTGGACAGGTTCAAACCGGGGAGCTGTTTTTT	CASSPRPGQVQTGELFF
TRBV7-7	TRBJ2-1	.	TGTGCTAGCAGCTCCCTGAGCAAGTATGAGCAGTTCTTC	CASSSLSKYEQFF
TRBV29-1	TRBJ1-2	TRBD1	TGCAGCGTGGGGGACACAGGGGGCGATGGCTACACCTTC	CSVGDTGGDGYTF
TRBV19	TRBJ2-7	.	TGTGCCAGTAGGGGCAGCTCCTACGAGCAGTACTTC	CASRGSSYEQYF
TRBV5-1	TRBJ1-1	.	TGCGCCAGCAGCGACGGTGGGGGCGGGAACACTGAAGCTTTCTTT	CASSDGGGGNTEAFF
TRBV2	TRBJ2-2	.	TGTGCCAGCAGGGTGCGGCTTGCCTTACGGACCGGGGAGCTGTTTTTT	CASRVRLALRTGELFF
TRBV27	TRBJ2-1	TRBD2	TGTGCCAGCAGTTTACCTCTAGCGGGGTACAATGAGCAGTTCTTC	CASSLPLAGYNEQFF
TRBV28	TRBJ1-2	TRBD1	TGTGCCAGCAGTCCAAACAGGGGCGGAATCTATGGCTACACCTTC	CASSPNRGGIYGYTF
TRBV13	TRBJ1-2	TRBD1	TGTGCCAGCAGTCCATTACAGGGGGCGGGCTACACCTTC	CASSPLQGAGYTF
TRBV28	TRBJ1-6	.	TGTGCCAGCAGCAGTACCTATAATTCACCCCTCCACTTT	CASSSTYNSPLHF
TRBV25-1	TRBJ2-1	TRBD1	TGTGCCAGCAGTGAATATGGGACAGGGGCCTACAATGAGCAGTTCTTC	CASSEYGTGAYNEQFF
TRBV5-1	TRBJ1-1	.	TGCGCCAGCAGTCCGGAGGCCTACACTGAAGCTTTCTTT	CASSPEAYTEAFF
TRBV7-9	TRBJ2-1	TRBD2	TGTGCCAGCAGCTTAGCTAGCGGGAGGGCAAACAATGAGCAGTTCTTC	CASSLASGRANNEQFF
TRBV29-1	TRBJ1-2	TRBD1	TGCAGCGTAGGAACACAGGGGGCCGATGGCTACACCTTC	CSVGTQGADGYTF
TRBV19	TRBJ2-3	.	TGTGCCACCCCGAGTCGGACAGATACGCAGTATTTT	CATPSRTDTQYF
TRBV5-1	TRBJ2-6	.	TGCGCCAGCAGCCTTCCCCTGGCTAGCTCTGGGGCCAACGTCCTGACTTTC	CASSLPLASSGANVLTF
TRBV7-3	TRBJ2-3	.	TGTGCCAGCAGCTTGGAAACTAGAGAAGATACGCAGTATTTT	CASSLETREDTQYF
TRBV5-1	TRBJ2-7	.	TGCGCCAGCAGCTTGGACGGGTCGGACTCCTACGAGCAGTACTTC	CASSLDGSDSYEQYF
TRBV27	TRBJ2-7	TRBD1	TGTGCCAGCAGTCCATCCTGGACAGGGGTCTACGAGCAGTACTTC	CASSPSWTGVYEQYF
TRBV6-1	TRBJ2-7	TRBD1	TGTGCCAGCAGTGAGGGCCCCGACAGGGGACGCGAGCAGTACTTC	CASSEGPDRGREQYF
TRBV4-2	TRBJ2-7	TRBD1	TGTGCCAGCGGAGCAGGGGGCTACGAGCAGTACTTC	CASGAGGYEQYF
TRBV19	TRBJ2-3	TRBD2	TGTGCCAGTTCCCCGGGTAGCGGGAGCCCAAGCACAGATACGCAGTATTTT	CASSPGSGSPSTDTQYF
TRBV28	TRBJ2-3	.	TGTGCCAGCAGTTTACGGCAGGGAAATACAGATACGCAGTATTTT	CASSLRQGNTDTQYF
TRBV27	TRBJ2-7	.	TGTGCCAGCAGTTCAATCGACAGAACCTACGAGCAGTACTTC	CASSSIDRTYEQYF
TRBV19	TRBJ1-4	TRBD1	TGTGCCACTCAGGGGACAGGGGGCCGGACTAATGAAAAACTGTTTTTT	CATQGTGGRTNEKLFF
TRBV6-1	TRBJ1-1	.	TGTGCCAGCAACCCCCGGGGGGGATCTGAAGCTTTCTTT	CASNPRGGSEAFF
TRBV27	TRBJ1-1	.	TGTGCCAGCAGCTCAGGGGCATTGAACACTGAAGCTTTCTTT	CASSSGALNTEAFF
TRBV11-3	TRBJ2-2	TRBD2	TGTGCCAGCAGCTTGGGTACCAAGACTAGCGGAATGAACACCGGGGAGCTGTTTTTT	CASSLGTKTSGMNTGELFF
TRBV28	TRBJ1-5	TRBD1	TGTGCCAGCAGAACCGGGACAGGGGCCAATCAGCCCCAGCATTTT	CASRTGTGANQPQHF
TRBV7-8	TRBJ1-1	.	TGTGCCAGCAGGGGGGGGATGAACACTGAAGCTTTCTTT	CASRGGMNTEAFF